What follows are 22 T cell receptor beta chains derived from one specimen sequenced in a study of identical twins. TCRdb passed the 5' RACE reads through MiXCR, listing each CDR3 protein once. The data hold around 500,000 distinct CDR3 sequences, with about 14% observed a single time. These same records also appear under a second study, on yellow fever vaccine responses in identical twins.

Sequencing was done on a sample of CD4+ T cells sorted from blood. The receptors here all came from a woman between 18 and 29 years old in good health.

This clonotype was observed many times. The chain links TRBV29-1 to TRBJ2-1, with 10 nucleotides matching TRBD2. The ends lost 8 bases at V and 2 bases at J; junction bases unmatched: 3. Germline assignment: CDR1 SQVTM and CDR2 ANQGSEA. The CDR3 spans 13 residues. CDR3: CSLGLATYNEQFF. The CDR3 bases are TGCAGCCTGGGACTAGCGACCTACAATGAGCAGTTCTTC.

This clonotype has a handful of counts. The chain uses TRBV2 and TRBJ1-5; no clear D gene. V was pared by 7 bases and J by 0 bases, with 13 bases between. Germline assignment: CDR1 SNHLY and CDR2 FYNNEI. The CDR3 has 15 amino acids. The DNA for the CDR3 is TGTGCCAGCAATTGGCAGCCAAATAGCAATCAGCCCCAGCATTTT. Residues: CASNWQPNSNQPQHF.

This clonotype was seen at least ten times. This chain joins TRBV5-1 and TRBJ1-1; D unresolved. V was shortened by 4 bases and J by 5 bases, with 18 bases between the two germline ends. The CDR3 is 15 residues long. CDR1 and CDR2 from the germline V gene are SGHRS and YFSETQ. The CDR3 DNA reads as TGCGCCAGCAGCAGTGGCAGGACCCTAGAGACTGAAGCTTTCTTT. Its protein is CASSSGRTLETEAFF.

CDR3: CASSQGQGRYEQYF. DNA of the CDR3: TGTGCCAGCAGCCAAGGACAGGGAAGGTACGAGCAGTACTTC. This sequence joins TRBV3-1 and TRBJ2-7; 7 nucleotides align to TRBD1. CDR3 length equals 14 residues. Germline V gene lookup returns CDR1 LGHDT and CDR2 YNNKEL (reference sequence). V lost 1 base, J lost 4 bases, and 4 bases stayed unmatched.

Concerning this clonotype itself: This may be a read error, as it is one base from a much larger clone. The rearrangement uses TRBV20-1 and TRBJ2-1; TRBD2 matches at 8 bases. The J segment lost 4 bases and the V segment lost 3 bases, leaving 2 bases of the junction unmatched. The CDR3 is made up of 13 amino acids. The germline V gene has CDR1 DFQATT and CDR2 SNEGSKA (reference sequence). The CDR3 loop is CSARTSAYNEQFF. The CDR3 DNA follows: TGCAGTGCTAGGACTAGCGCGTACAATGAGCAGTTCTTC.

This clonotype has only a few counts. V and J are TRBV15 and TRBJ2-2; TRBD2 might be the D (6 bases). Germline V gene sequence: CDR1 LNHNV, CDR2 YYDKDF (reference sequence). Trimming removed 4 bases from V and 7 bases from J, with 13 bases in between. This CDR3 region has 14 residues. In DNA form, the CDR3 reads TGTGCCACCAGCAACGGGGGATCCGTCGGGGAGCTGTTTTTT. This sequence encodes CATSNGGSVGELFF.

The table lists this clonotype with many counts. V usage is TRBV10-3 and J usage is TRBJ1-5; D perhaps matches TRBD1 (5 bases). Germline V gene data show CDR1 as ENHRY and CDR2 as SYGVKD. CDR3 length: 14 residues. V dropped 6 bases and J dropped 3 bases, with 12 bases sitting between them. The DNA for the CDR3 is TGTGCCATCAGGGCCGACAGCTTCAATCAGCCCCAGCATTTT. It translates to CAIRADSFNQPQHF.

The DNA of the CDR3 is TGTGCCAGCAGCTTACCTCCGAATAGCAGACTAGCGGGACAATACAATGAGCAGTTCTTC. Encoded protein: CASSLPPNSRLAGQYNEQFF. V is TRBV11-2 and J is TRBJ2-1; 11 nucleotides line up with TRBD2. The CDR3 runs to 20 residues. V trimming: 2 bases; J trimming: 4 bases; junction bases outside the gene matches: 16. Germline V CDR1 and CDR2: SGHAT, FQNNGV.

This clonotype was recorded a few times. The chain is built from TRBV10-3 and TRBJ2-7; a weak D match, TRBD1 (6 bases). Trimming shortened V by 9 bases and J by 5 bases, and 11 bases separated the two germline ends. The CDR3 sequence is 11 residues long. CDR1 and CDR2 from the germline V gene are ENHRY and SYGVKD. In nucleotides, the CDR3 is TGTGCCATACAGGGCCGGAACGAGCAGTACTTC. Its translation is CAIQGRNEQYF.

This clonotype was detected a few times. The rearrangement joins TRBV5-1 to TRBJ2-1, with TRBD1 matching 7 bases. This CDR3 contains 11 residues. Germline-derived CDR1 and CDR2 are SGHRS and YFSETQ. Unmatched junction bases numbered 4, after V lost 7 bases and J lost 9 bases. Here the CDR3 reads CASAGGREQFF. As DNA, the CDR3 is TGCGCCAGCGCAGGGGGACGTGAGCAGTTCTTC.

This sequence joins TRBV5-6 and TRBJ2-1, with TRBD2 as a possible D gene (5 bases). V was cut by 4 bases and J by 7 bases, with 21 bases left in between. The germline V gene has CDR1 SGHDT and CDR2 YYEEEE. The CDR3 is made up of 16 amino acids. The CDR3 coding sequence is TGTGCCAGCAGCCCGGAGGTTACAGACCAAGGTAATGAGCAGTTCTTC. Protein: CASSPEVTDQGNEQFF.

The chain combines TRBV7-2 with TRBJ2-7; 10 bases line up with TRBD2. Unmatched junction bases numbered 5, after V lost 0 bases and J lost 0 bases. The length of the CDR3 is 17 residues. Germline V gene data show CDR1 as SGHTA and CDR2 as FQGNSA. CDR3 loop: CASSLAGLAGVSYEQYF. As DNA, the CDR3 is TGTGCCAGCAGCTTAGCGGGCCTAGCGGGGGTCTCCTACGAGCAGTACTTC. The variable domain in full, with the rest retrieved from reference TRBV7-2 and TRBJ2-7, is GAGVSQSPSNKVTEKGKDVELRCDPISGHTALYWYRQSLGQGLEFLIYFQGNSAPDKSGLPSDRFSAERTGGSVSTLTIQRTQQEDSAVYLCASSLAGLAGVSYEQYFGPGTRLTVT.

A single count supports this clonotype. The chain links TRBV6-5 to TRBJ1-2; no firm D call. V lost 1 base to trimming and J lost 3 bases, with 12 bases between them. Germline-derived CDR1 and CDR2 are MNHEY and SVGAGI. The CDR3 totals 15 residues. The CDR3 sequence: CASSYLGKIDYGYTF. The CDR3 coding sequence is TGTGCCAGCAGTTACTTGGGGAAGATAGACTATGGCTACACCTTC.

The V call is TRBV29-1, the J call TRBJ2-5; 9 bases agree with TRBD1. The V gene's germline CDR1 is SQVTM and CDR2 ANQGSEA. This CDR3 has 14 residues. The V and J ends lost 7 bases and 4 bases, in that order; junction bases with no gene match: 10. In DNA form, the CDR3 reads TGCAGCGCCCGGGGACAGGGAGTGTTAGAGACCCAGTACTTC. Its translation is CSARGQGVLETQYF.

This clonotype appeared a few times. This chain connects TRBV11-2 to TRBJ2-7; 12 positions agree with TRBD2. From germline, CDR1 is SGHAT and CDR2 FQNNGV. The CDR3 contains 17 residues. J lost 4 bases, V lost 0 bases, and 7 bases had no gene match. The CDR3 protein is CASSLEASGRALYEQYF. As DNA, the CDR3 is TGTGCCAGCAGCTTAGAGGCTAGCGGGAGGGCCTTATACGAGCAGTACTTC.

This clonotype turned up a few times. The CDR3 bases are TGTGCCAGCAGTTTTAATCGGCGGGCGGGGGGCGACACCGGGGAGCTGTTTTTT. Amino acid sequence: CASSFNRRAGGDTGELFF. The rearrangement joins TRBV12-3 or TRBV12-4 to TRBJ2-2; 8 positions match TRBD2. V was pared by 3 bases and J by 3 bases, with 12 bases of the junction left unmatched. This CDR3 is 18 amino acids long.

The gene calls are TRBV20-1 and TRBJ2-1; tentatively, D is TRBD2 (5 bases). Trimming shortened V by 5 bases and J by 5 bases, and 19 bases separated the two germline ends. From germline, CDR1 is DFQATT and CDR2 SNEGSKA (reference sequence). CDR3 length: 15 amino acids. CDR3 coding DNA: TGCAGTGCTCCATTACTAGTTCCACGAGACAATGAGCAGTTCTTC. This gives the protein CSAPLLVPRDNEQFF.

This clonotype turned up a few times. The rearrangement uses TRBV20-1 and TRBJ2-1, with D perhaps assigned TRBD1 or TRBD2 (5 bases each). In germline, CDR1 is DFQATT, CDR2 SNEGSKA (reference sequence). This CDR3 spans 13 amino acids. Trimming removed 5 bases from V and 9 bases from J, with 17 bases in between. The CDR3 is CSAPRGGGPEQFF. The CDR3 region has the DNA TGCAGTGCTCCCCGTGGGGGTGGGCCTGAGCAGTTCTTC.

On this clonotype itself: The junction and the germline gene differ at one end; a read error may be behind it. V is TRBV3-1 and J is TRBJ2-5, with 10 nucleotides matching TRBD2. Germline V gene lookup returns CDR1 LGHDT and CDR2 YNNKEL (reference sequence). The CDR3 is 14 amino acids. CDR3 nucleotides: TGTGGCAGCCGAGCGGGGGGGCCTTTTGAGACCCAGTACTTC. This translates into CGSRAGGPFETQYF.

This clonotype was observed a few times. This chain links TRBV6-5 with TRBJ1-4; D remains unclear. Per the germline V gene, CDR1 is MNHEY and CDR2 is SVGAGI. The CDR3 is made up of 16 amino acids. Between the trimmed V and J ends, which lost 0 bases and 2 bases, there was a span of 10 bases. In DNA form, the CDR3 reads TGTGCCAGCAGTTACTCTTGGATCGATACTAATGAAAAACTGTTTTTT. It specifies CASSYSWIDTNEKLFF.

This clonotype was counted a few times. The chain recombines TRBV15 with TRBJ2-5; possibly TRBD1 for D (5 bases). Germline CDR1 reads LNHNV; CDR2 reads YYDKDF (reference sequence). Trimming cost V 5 bases and J 4 bases, with 8 bases left between them. This CDR3 region has 12 residues. CDR3 bases: TGTGCCACCAGCCCCCAGGGAGAGACCCAGTACTTC. This sequence encodes CATSPQGETQYF. The complete variable domain, with remaining parts taken from reference TRBV15 and TRBJ2-5, reads DAMVIQNPRYQVTQFGKPVTLSCSQTLNHNVMYWYQQKSSQAPKLLFHYYDKDFNNEADTPDNFQSRRPNTSFCFLDIRSPGLGDTAMYLCATSPQGETQYFGPGTRLLVL.

The genes are TRBV5-1 and TRBJ2-5; D tentatively fits TRBD1 or TRBD2 (6 bases each). The germline V and J ends were trimmed by 6 bases and 3 bases, with 15 bases remaining between them. Germline V gives CDR1 SGHRS, CDR2 YFSETQ. The CDR3 is made up of 14 amino acids. DNA for the CDR3: TGCGCCAGCAACCACGAGGGGGGCGAAGAGACCCAGTACTTC. It translates to CASNHEGGEETQYF.